Sequencing of this T cell receptor beta chain was carried out in a study of blood T cell repertoires in COVID-19. Study as a whole: Donors in the United States, Italy and Spain gave samples during acute or convalescent COVID-19. In each case, the material was cDNA or gDNA derived from T cells, B-cell-depleted T cells, or PBMCs.

How the authors handled the data: It was from reference gene primer amplification that nucleated cell counts were estimated. TCRdb keeps only in-frame clones here, not all; method: immunoSEQ multiplex PCR. The V and J calls and clone size were taken over from that table, and D and trimming were inferred from the DNA. The sample lists around 130,000 clones, roughly three quarters occurring once. In this sample, this clone turned up a few times. The CDR3 length is 13 residues. Trimming took off 0 bases at V and 5 bases at J, with 7 bases between the two ends. Per germline, CDR1 MNHEY and CDR2 SMNVEV (reference sequence).

The clonotype was recovered from a human donor in a cohort sampled during active COVID-19. The gene calls are TRBV27 and TRBJ1-2; TRBD1 might be the D (5 bases). The source material was peripheral blood. CDR3 in amino acids: CASSLSGGYGYTF. The CDR3, as DNA: TGTGCCAGCAGTTTATCTGGGGGGTATGGCTACACCTTC.